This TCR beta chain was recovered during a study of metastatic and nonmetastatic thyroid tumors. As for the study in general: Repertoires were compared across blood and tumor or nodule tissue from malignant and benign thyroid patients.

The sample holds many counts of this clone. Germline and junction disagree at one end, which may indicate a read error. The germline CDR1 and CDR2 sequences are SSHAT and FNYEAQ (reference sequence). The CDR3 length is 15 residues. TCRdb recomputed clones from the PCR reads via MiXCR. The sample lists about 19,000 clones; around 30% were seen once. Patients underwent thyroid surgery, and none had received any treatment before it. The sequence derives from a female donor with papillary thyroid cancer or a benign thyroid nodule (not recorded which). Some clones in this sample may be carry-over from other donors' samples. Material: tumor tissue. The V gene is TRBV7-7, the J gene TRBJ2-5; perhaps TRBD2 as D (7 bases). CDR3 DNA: TGTGCTAGCAGCCTCGGAGGGGGGGGCCAAGAGACCCAGTACTTC. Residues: CASSLGGGGQETQYF.